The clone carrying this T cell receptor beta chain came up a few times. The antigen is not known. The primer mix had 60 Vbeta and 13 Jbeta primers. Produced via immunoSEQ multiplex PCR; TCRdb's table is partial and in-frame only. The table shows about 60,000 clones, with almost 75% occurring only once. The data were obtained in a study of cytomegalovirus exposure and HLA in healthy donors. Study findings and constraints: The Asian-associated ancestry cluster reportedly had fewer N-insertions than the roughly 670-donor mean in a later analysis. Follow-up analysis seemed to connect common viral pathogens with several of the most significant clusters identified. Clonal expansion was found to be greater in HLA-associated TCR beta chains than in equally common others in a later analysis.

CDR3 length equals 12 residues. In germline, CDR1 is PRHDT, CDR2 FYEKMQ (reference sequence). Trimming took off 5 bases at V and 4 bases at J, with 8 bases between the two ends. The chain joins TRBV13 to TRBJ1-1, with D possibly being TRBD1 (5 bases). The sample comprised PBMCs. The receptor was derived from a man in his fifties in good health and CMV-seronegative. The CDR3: CASSGGGTEAFF. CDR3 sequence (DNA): TGTGCCAGCAGCGGGGGAGGCACTGAAGCTTTCTTT.